This TCR beta chain came from a study of T-cell memory formation after mild COVID-19. Study-level results: Day 37-peaking second-wave clones had unconfirmed SARS-CoV-2 specificity. Cross-reactive memory seemingly joined, as some responding clones were found in pre-infection memory. Mainly CM and EM harbored the contracting CD4+ clones; mainly EMRA harbored the CD8+ ones. Clones that contracted from day 15 to 85 were balanced CD4/CD8, while later expanders leaned CD4+.

Germline V gene data show CDR1 as SNHLY and CDR2 as FYNNEI. Trimming left V 4 bases short and J 9 bases short, with 16 bases between. This CDR3 has 14 residues. A remark on this clonotype: Antigen unknown.

TCRdb ran MiXCR on the 5' RACE reads and lists one entry per CDR3 protein. The top ten clones hold roughly 27% of a sample with under 110,000 distinct CDR3 sequences, 9.5% to 15% of them seen once. This rearrangement joins TRBV2 to TRBJ2-1; no firm D call. The sequence was obtained from an adult woman who had mild COVID-19 (a few samples of this study predate the infection). Cell type and time point are not known. The sequencing sample was made of PBMCs or a T cell subset sorted from them (not recorded which). CDR3 sequence reads: CASSVVLSWGEQFF. As DNA, the CDR3 is TGTGCCAGCAGTGTAGTCCTATCCTGGGGTGAGCAGTTCTTC.